A selection of T cell receptor beta chains follows, all from one sample in a study of blood T cell repertoires in COVID-19. Repertoires were generated with immunoSEQ multiplex PCR, while TCRdb's copy carries only in-frame clones and drops some. The table has about 240,000 clones, just under 85% seen once; the top ten hold about 9.5%. What was sequenced was peripheral blood. The receptors were gathered from an elderly woman with acute or convalescent COVID-19. CDR3s include the opening cysteine and the closing phenylalanine or tryptophan. Fields, in order: J gene, clone size, V gene, D gene, CDR3 DNA, CDR3 protein. A D gene is named only where the DNA matches it firmly. Size tells how often a clone was seen (once, few, many) or the class of an expanded clone, and some rows leave it out.

TRBJ2-2 | - | TRBV24-1 | - | TGTGCCACCTCAGCGACCCACGATACCGGGGAGCTGTTTTTT | CATSATHDTGELFF
TRBJ2-3 | - | TRBV2 | TRBD1 | TGTGCCAGCAGTCCTCGGACAGGGTCTGGCACAGATACGCAGTATTTT | CASSPRTGSGTDTQYF
TRBJ1-6 | - | TRBV6-1 | - | TGTGCCAGCAGTGATATGACAGCCAGCTCCTATAATTCACCCCTCCACTTT | CASSDMTASSYNSPLHF
TRBJ2-5 | - | TRBV5-4 | TRBD1 | TGTGCCAGCAGCTTGGAGGGGGCCCGCCGGGAGACCCAGTACTTC | CASSLEGARRETQYF
TRBJ1-2 | - | TRBV5-4 | TRBD1 | TGTGCCAGCAGCTGGAGCGGGACAGGGAGCGGCTACACCTTC | CASSWSGTGSGYTF
TRBJ1-2 | - | TRBV29-1 | TRBD1 | TGCAGCGTCGACAGGGGTGATGGCTACACCTTC | CSVDRGDGYTF
TRBJ2-3 | - | TRBV5-4 | - | TGTGCCAGCAGCTTGGCCAACTCTCCAGATACGCAGTATTTT | CASSLANSPDTQYF
TRBJ2-1 | few | TRBV7-9 | TRBD2 | TGTGCCAGCAGCTTAGGACTAGCCCTAAGCTCCTACAATGAGCAGTTCTTC | CASSLGLALSSYNEQFF
TRBJ1-5 | - | TRBV6-5 | TRBD1 | TGTGCCAGCAGTACCCAGCGGGACAGGGGCCAGCCCCAGCATTTT | CASSTQRDRGQPQHF
TRBJ2-3 | - | TRBV15 | TRBD2 | TGTGCCACCAGTATAGCGGGGGGGCGAGGAGATACGCAGTATTTT | CATSIAGGRGDTQYF
TRBJ2-7 | - | TRBV4-2 | - | TGTGCCAGCAGCCAACAGACTAGTTCCTACGAGCAGTACTTC | CASSQQTSSYEQYF
TRBJ1-1 | - | TRBV4-2 | - | TGTGCCAGCAGCCAAGGACAGAAGAACACTGAAGCTTTCTTT | CASSQGQKNTEAFF
TRBJ1-1 | - | TRBV27 | TRBD1 | TGTGCCAGCAGTCCGGGGACAGGGATTTCTTGGGGTACTGAAGCTTTCTTT | CASSPGTGISWGTEAFF
TRBJ2-1 | - | TRBV28 | TRBD1 | TGTGCCAGCAGCCTGGCAGGGGGTAATGAGCAGTTCTTC | CASSLAGGNEQFF
TRBJ2-4 | - | TRBV28 | - | TGTGCCAGCAGTCCCCCTCGGCAGGGGTCTGGCATTCAGTACTTC | CASSPPRQGSGIQYF
TRBJ2-1 | - | TRBV5-1 | TRBD1 | TGCGCCAGCAGCCTGGGACAGAACTCCTACAATGAGCAGTTCTTC | CASSLGQNSYNEQFF
TRBJ1-6 | few | TRBV7-9 | - | TGTGCCAGCACGCGGGCGGGGGCAGAATCACCCCTCCACTTT | CASTRAGAESPLHF
TRBJ1-2 | few | TRBV12-3/TRBV12-4 | TRBD1 | TGTGCCAGCAGTGCTGGGACAGTGGGGGGCTACACCTTC | CASSAGTVGGYTF
TRBJ1-5 | - | TRBV2 | - | TGTGCCAGCAGTGAAGGGGGCACCCGTTGGCCCCAGCATTTT | CASSEGGTRWPQHF
TRBJ2-3 | - | TRBV3-1/TRBV3-2 | TRBD2 | TGTGCCAGCAGCCAATTCTCCGGGACTAGCGACGGTACGCAGTATTTT | CASSQFSGTSDGTQYF
TRBJ2-5 | - | TRBV29-1 | TRBD1 | TGCAGCCACAGGGGCGGTAGCCAAGAGACCCAGTACTTC | CSHRGGSQETQYF
TRBJ1-1 | - | TRBV2 | TRBD1 | TGTGCCAGCACGGACAGGGAGGGAGTTTGGGTGAACACTGAAGCTTTCTTT | CASTDREGVWVNTEAFF
TRBJ2-3 | - | TRBV7-3 | TRBD1 | TGTGCCAGCAGCTTAACGACAGGGGGCACAGATACGCAGTATTTT | CASSLTTGGTDTQYF
TRBJ2-6 | few | TRBV5-1 | TRBD1 | TGCGCCAGCAGCTCGGGGACAGGCGGTGTCTCTGGGGCCAACGTCCTGACTTTC | CASSSGTGGVSGANVLTF
TRBJ1-5 | - | TRBV3-1/TRBV3-2 | - | TGTGCCAGCAGCTCATCGCAGGAAAATCAGCCCCAGCATTTT | CASSSSQENQPQHF
TRBJ2-1 | - | TRBV7-2 | TRBD1 | TGTGCCAGCAGCCCGGGACAGCTAAACAATGAGCAGTTCTTC | CASSPGQLNNEQFF
TRBJ1-1 | few | TRBV11-2 | - | TGTGCCAGCAGCTCTGGACGGGGGAACACTGAAGCTTTCTTT | CASSSGRGNTEAFF
TRBJ1-5 | - | TRBV18 | TRBD1 | TGTGCCAGCTCCCCAGACAGGGGGGAAAGCAATCAGCCCCAGCATTTT | CASSPDRGESNQPQHF
TRBJ2-1 | - | TRBV5-4 | - | TGTGCCAGCAGCTTGGGAACCAGCTCCTACAATGAGCAGTTCTTC | CASSLGTSSYNEQFF
TRBJ1-4 | - | TRBV11-1 | - | TGTGCCAGCAGCCCCGCCCGGGGGAATGAAAAACTGTTTTTT | CASSPARGNEKLFF
TRBJ1-2 | once | TRBV3-1/TRBV3-2 | TRBD1 | TGTGCCAGCAGCCCCCTTGTAGGACAGGGGGCTGGCTACACCTTC | CASSPLVGQGAGYTF
TRBJ1-6 | - | TRBV7-2 | TRBD1 | TGTGCCAGCAGCATGGACAGGGGAAATAATTCACCCCTCCACTTT | CASSMDRGNNSPLHF
TRBJ2-7 | - | TRBV19 | - | TGTGCCAGTAGTATAAGGCGGGGTACCTCCTACGAGCAGTACTTC | CASSIRRGTSYEQYF
TRBJ2-1 | once | TRBV5-1 | - | TGCGCCAGCAGCGCCGGGTACAATGAGCAGTTCTTC | CASSAGYNEQFF
TRBJ1-2 | - | TRBV3-1/TRBV3-2 | - | TGTGCCAGCAGCCAATCTCGAGGGCTCTATGGCTACACCTTC | CASSQSRGLYGYTF
TRBJ1-1 | - | TRBV28 | TRBD1 | TGTGCCAGCAGTTATCTCCCTGGACAGGGTCCCACTGAAGCTTTCTTT | CASSYLPGQGPTEAFF